This T cell receptor beta chain was recorded in a study of neurological immune-mediated disorders. Study findings and constraints: CDR3 amino acid sequences found in expanded clones were never shared across subjects, suggesting private repertoires in all groups. HTLV-1-associated myelopathy had the most TCR clonal expansion, whereas multiple sclerosis had the least (lower than in healthy controls).

The CDR3 is made up of 14 amino acids. Germline CDR1 reads KGHSH; CDR2 reads LQKENI. The V gene lost 1 base and the J gene lost 6 bases, with 9 bases spanning the gap. The cDNA was generated by 5'RACE with 10-nucleotide random UMIs. Via MiXCR, TCRdb re-called the 5' RACE reads, giving one row per CDR3 protein. The data contain 74,000 or so distinct CDR3 sequences, around a tenth of them singletons. For the unsorted libraries, 2 million PBMCs stored at -80 C served as input. Turning to this clonotype: As yet, its antigen is unknown.

The TCR originated in a man aged 50 to 59 in good health. V is TRBV18 and J is TRBJ2-2; D gene uncertain. Sequencing used PBMCs. The CDR3 DNA follows: TGTGCCAGCTCACCACAGGCGGAGTCCGGGGAGCTGTTTTTT. This gives the protein CASSPQAESGELFF. The whole variable domain, filled in from reference TRBV18 and TRBJ2-2, reads NAGVMQNPRHLVRRRGQEARLRCSPMKGHSHVYWYRQLPEEGLKFMVYLQKENIIDESGMPKERFSAEFPKEGPSILRIQQVVRGDSAAYFCASSPQAESGELFFGEGSRLTVL.